A selection of T cell receptor beta chains follows, all from one sample in a study of T cell responses to AZD1222 COVID-19 vaccine. TCRdb keeps only in-frame clones here, not all; method: immunoSEQ multiplex PCR. In the table there are 120,000 to 150,000 clones, over 80% of which are singletons. The specimen comprised peripheral blood, sampled on day 0 of MenACWY control vaccination. These receptors were collected from an adult in good health. The CDR3 runs from the conserved cysteine through the conserved F or W. Fields, in order: D gene, V gene, clone size, J gene, CDR3 DNA, CDR3 protein. The D gene is left open where the match is weak. Rows give clone size only sometimes, using once, few, many, or a class for an expanded clone.

>TRBD1|TRBV7-7|-|TRBJ2-3
TGTGCTAGCAGCCCTGGGACAGGGGGCGCGTCAGATACGCAGTATTTT
CASSPGTGGASDTQYF
>-|TRBV18|-|TRBJ1-5
TGTGCCAGCTCACCGACAGTAAGGGAATGGGGCAATCAGCCCCAGCATTTT
CASSPTVREWGNQPQHF
>-|TRBV5-1|-|TRBJ1-2
TGCGCCAGCAGCTTGGCAGGGGATGACGGCTACACCTTC
CASSLAGDDGYTF
>-|TRBV6-1|-|TRBJ1-2
TGTGCCAGCAGTGAATACGGTCTTGGCTACACCTTC
CASSEYGLGYTF
>-|TRBV7-9|-|TRBJ2-3
TGTGCCAGCAGCTCTAGAGACCCGGGGCACACAGATACGCAGTATTTT
CASSSRDPGHTDTQYF
>-|TRBV6-5|-|TRBJ1-2
TGTGCCAGCAGTCCCCTCGACTTTTATGGCTACACCTTC
CASSPLDFYGYTF
>-|TRBV3-1/TRBV3-2|-|TRBJ1-1
TGTGCCAGCAGCCGCCTGGGCACTGAAGCTTTCTTT
CASSRLGTEAFF
>TRBD2|TRBV7-6|-|TRBJ2-7
TGTGCCAGCAGCTTAGCTGGGACTAGCGGGGCCTACGAGCAGTACTTC
CASSLAGTSGAYEQYF
>-|TRBV3-1/TRBV3-2|-|TRBJ1-6
TGTGCCAGCAGCCAAGCTGCCCAGGAATCACCCCTCCACTTT
CASSQAAQESPLHF
>-|TRBV5-1|-|TRBJ1-1
TGCGCCAGCAGCTTGCAGATCATCGGGAACACTGAAGCTTTCTTT
CASSLQIIGNTEAFF
>TRBD1|TRBV5-1|-|TRBJ2-1
TGCGCCAGCAGCTCTGAAGGGACAGGGCTTTTGGGGGAGGCCTACAATGAGCAGTTCTTC
CASSSEGTGLLGEAYNEQFF
>TRBD1|TRBV7-2|few|TRBJ1-3
TGTGCCAGCAGCTTTACAGGGGAAGGAAACACCATATATTTT
CASSFTGEGNTIYF
>-|TRBV20-1|-|TRBJ2-2
TGCAGTGCTAGTCCAGGGCATTTGAAGACCGGGGAGCTGTTTTTT
CSASPGHLKTGELFF
>-|TRBV4-1|-|TRBJ1-5
TGCGCCAGCAGCCTCGGGGACGCCTTTAATCAGCCCCAGCATTTT
CASSLGDAFNQPQHF
>-|TRBV25-1|-|TRBJ2-7
TGTGCCAGCAGCCCCCCGGGTTGGAGCTACGAGCAGTACTTC
CASSPPGWSYEQYF
>-|TRBV6-5|-|TRBJ1-2
TGTGCCAGCAGTCAGTACCCCAGCGATGGCTACACCTTC
CASSQYPSDGYTF
>-|TRBV11-2|-|TRBJ2-3
TGTGCCAGCAGCCTAATCCTTGACCCAATCAAGTATTTT
CASSLILDPIKYF
>-|TRBV29-1|-|TRBJ2-1
TGCAGCGTCGGACGGACTGTAAATGAGCAGTTCTTC
CSVGRTVNEQFF
>-|TRBV11-2|-|TRBJ2-5
TGTGCCAGCAGCTCCTCCGGGGGCAGGGAGACCCAGTACTTC
CASSSSGGRETQYF
>-|TRBV30|once|TRBJ1-3
TGTGCCTGGAGTGTAGTTAGAGCTGGAAACACCATATATTTT
CAWSVVRAGNTIYF
>-|TRBV6-5|-|TRBJ2-4
TGTGCCAGCCGGATATATGCGCTAGCCAAAAACATTCAGTACTTC
CASRIYALAKNIQYF
>TRBD2|TRBV2|-|TRBJ2-1
TGTGCCAGCAGTGATTCGGCTAGCGGGAGCGGTGAGCAGTTCTTC
CASSDSASGSGEQFF
>TRBD2|TRBV12-5|-|TRBJ2-1
TGTGCTAGTGGTATTGGACTAGCGGGGGGAGGTGAGCAGTTCTTC
CASGIGLAGGGEQFF
>-|TRBV3-1/TRBV3-2|-|TRBJ2-3
TGTGCCAGCAGCCCCGGACAGAACACAGATACGCAGTATTTT
CASSPGQNTDTQYF
>TRBD1|TRBV27|-|TRBJ2-7
TGTGCCAGCAGTTCACAGGGGTACGAGCAGTACTTC
CASSSQGYEQYF
>-|TRBV2|once|TRBJ1-5
TGTGCCAGCAGGTTGGACAGCAATCAGCCCCAGCATTTT
CASRLDSNQPQHF
>TRBD1|TRBV5-1|-|TRBJ2-7
TGCGCCAGCAGCGCAGACAGGGAGACGACCTACGAGCAGTACTTC
CASSADRETTYEQYF
>-|TRBV3-1/TRBV3-2|-|TRBJ1-6
TGTGCCAGCAGCCAAGTTCAGGGAAGAACACCCCTCCACTTT
CASSQVQGRTPLHF
>-|TRBV6-5|few|TRBJ2-1
TGTGCCAGCAGGGACAGCCTCAACTTCAGGGAGTTCTTC
CASRDSLNFREFF
>-|TRBV5-1|-|TRBJ2-1
TGCGCCAGCAGCAGCCTGAGAAATGAGCAGTTCTTC
CASSSLRNEQFF
>TRBD2|TRBV6-1|-|TRBJ2-1
TGTGCCAGCAGTGAAATAGCGGGAGGTAGCTACAATGAGCAGTTCTTC
CASSEIAGGSYNEQFF
>TRBD1|TRBV9|-|TRBJ1-1
TGTGCCAGCACTCCTAGGGGACAGCTGAACACTGAAGCTTTCTTT
CASTPRGQLNTEAFF
>-|TRBV7-2|-|TRBJ2-2
TGTGCCAGCAGCTTAGGGGGTAGCGGCACCGGGGAGCTGTTTTTT
CASSLGGSGTGELFF
>TRBD1|TRBV27|-|TRBJ2-7
TGTGCCAGCAGTCCCCGCAGGGGGCTTTATTACGAGCAGTACTTC
CASSPRRGLYYEQYF
>-|TRBV19|-|TRBJ1-2
TGTGCCAGTAGTATCCCGGATGGCTACACCTTC
CASSIPDGYTF
>TRBD1|TRBV27|-|TRBJ1-1
TGTGCCACCAAATACAGTGTTGGACAGGGATTGAACACTGAAGCTTTCTTT
CATKYSVGQGLNTEAFF
>-|TRBV14|-|TRBJ1-1
TGTGCCAGCAGCCAAGATCCAGGGCCCACTGAAGCTTTCTTT
CASSQDPGPTEAFF
>TRBD1|TRBV7-3|-|TRBJ2-7
TGTGCCAGCAGCCTCAATGGACAGGGCTCCTACGAGCAGTACTTC
CASSLNGQGSYEQYF
>-|TRBV5-1|-|TRBJ1-1
TGCGCCAGCGGAAATCACCCGAACACTGAAGCTTTCTTT
CASGNHPNTEAFF
>TRBD1|TRBV19|-|TRBJ2-1
TGTGCCAGTACCCGGGACAGGGTGGGCAATGAGCAGTTCTTC
CASTRDRVGNEQFF
>-|TRBV15|-|TRBJ1-6
TGTGCCACCAGCAGTAATTCACCCCTCCACTTT
CATSSNSPLHF
>TRBD1|TRBV10-3|-|TRBJ1-3
TGTGCCATCAGTGGAAGCCCGACAGGGTATGGAAACACCATATATTTT
CAISGSPTGYGNTIYF
>TRBD2|TRBV4-1|-|TRBJ2-1
TGCGCCAGCAGCCAAGATTGGATAGCGGGTCACAATGAGCAGTTCTTC
CASSQDWIAGHNEQFF
>-|TRBV3-1/TRBV3-2|-|TRBJ2-5
TGTGCCAGCAGCCAAGCAGGTACTGGGTCTACAGAGACCCAGTACTTC
CASSQAGTGSTETQYF
>-|TRBV29-1|-|TRBJ1-4
TGCAGCGTTGGGGAACAGGGATTTAATGAAAAACTGTTTTTT
CSVGEQGFNEKLFF
>TRBD2|TRBV7-9|-|TRBJ2-3
TGTGCCAGCAGCGCCAGCCTAGCGGAGACAGATACGCAGTATTTT
CASSASLAETDTQYF